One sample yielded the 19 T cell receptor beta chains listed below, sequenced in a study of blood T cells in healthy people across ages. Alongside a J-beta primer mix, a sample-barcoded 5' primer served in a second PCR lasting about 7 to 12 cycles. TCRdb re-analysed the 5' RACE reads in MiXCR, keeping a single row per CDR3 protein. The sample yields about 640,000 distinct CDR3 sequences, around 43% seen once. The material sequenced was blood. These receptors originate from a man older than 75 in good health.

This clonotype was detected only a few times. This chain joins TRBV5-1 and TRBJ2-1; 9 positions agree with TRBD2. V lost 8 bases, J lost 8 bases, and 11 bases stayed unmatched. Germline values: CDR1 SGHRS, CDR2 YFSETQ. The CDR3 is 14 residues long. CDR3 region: CASTLSGSGDEQFF. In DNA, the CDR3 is TGCGCCAGTACACTTAGCGGGAGTGGCGATGAGCAGTTCTTC.

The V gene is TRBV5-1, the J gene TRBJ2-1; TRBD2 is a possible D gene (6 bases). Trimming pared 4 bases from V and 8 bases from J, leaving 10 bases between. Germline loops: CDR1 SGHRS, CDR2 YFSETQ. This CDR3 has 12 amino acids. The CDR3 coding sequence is TGCGCCAGCAGCCGGGAGAGCTATGAGCAGTTCTTC. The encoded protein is CASSRESYEQFF.

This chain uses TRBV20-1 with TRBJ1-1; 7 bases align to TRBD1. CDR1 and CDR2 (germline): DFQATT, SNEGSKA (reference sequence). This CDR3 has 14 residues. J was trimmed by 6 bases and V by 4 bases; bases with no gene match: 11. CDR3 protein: CSANGQARAPEAFF. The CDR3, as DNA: TGCAGTGCTAATGGACAGGCCAGAGCCCCTGAAGCTTTCTTT.

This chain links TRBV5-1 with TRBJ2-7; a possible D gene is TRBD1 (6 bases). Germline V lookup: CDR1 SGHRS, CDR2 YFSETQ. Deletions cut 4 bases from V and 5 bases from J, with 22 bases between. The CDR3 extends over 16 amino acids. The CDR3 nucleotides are TGCGCCAGCAGCCCAAACCGGGACCCCAGGGGCGACGAGCAGTACTTC. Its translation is CASSPNRDPRGDEQYF.

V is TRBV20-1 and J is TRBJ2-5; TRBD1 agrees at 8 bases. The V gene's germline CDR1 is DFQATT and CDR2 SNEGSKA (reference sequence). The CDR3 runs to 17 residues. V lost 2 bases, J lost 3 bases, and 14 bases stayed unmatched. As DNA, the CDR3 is TGCAGTGCTAGACCCCCGATGGGACAGGAGACTAAAGAGACCCAGTACTTC. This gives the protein CSARPPMGQETKETQYF.

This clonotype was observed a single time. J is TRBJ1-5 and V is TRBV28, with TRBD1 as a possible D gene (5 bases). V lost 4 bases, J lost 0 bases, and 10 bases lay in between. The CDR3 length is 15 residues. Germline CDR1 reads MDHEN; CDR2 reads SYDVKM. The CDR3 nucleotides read TGTGCCAGCAGTTCCGGGGGTAATAGCAATCAGCCCCAGCATTTT. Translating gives CASSSGGNSNQPQHF.

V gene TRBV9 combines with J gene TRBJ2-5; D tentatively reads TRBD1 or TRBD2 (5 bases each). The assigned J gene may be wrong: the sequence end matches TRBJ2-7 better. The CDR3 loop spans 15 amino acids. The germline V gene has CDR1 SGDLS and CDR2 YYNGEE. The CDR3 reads CASSPLRDGTYEQYF. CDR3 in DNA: TGTGCCAGCAGCCCACTAAGGGACGGCACCTACGAGCAGTACTTC.

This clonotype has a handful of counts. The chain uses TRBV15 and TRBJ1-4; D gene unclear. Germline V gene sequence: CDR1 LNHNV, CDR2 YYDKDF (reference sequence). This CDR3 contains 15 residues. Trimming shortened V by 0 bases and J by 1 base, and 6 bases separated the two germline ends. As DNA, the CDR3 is TGTGCCACCAGCAGAGAACAACAAACTAATGAAAAACTGTTTTTT. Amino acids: CATSREQQTNEKLFF.

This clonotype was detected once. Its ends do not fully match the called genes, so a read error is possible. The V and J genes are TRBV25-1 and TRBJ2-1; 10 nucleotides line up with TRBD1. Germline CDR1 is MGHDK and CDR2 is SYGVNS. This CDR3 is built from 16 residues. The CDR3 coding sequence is TGTGCCGGCAGGGAATCCGGGACAGGGGCACTTAATGAGCAGTTCTTC. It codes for CAGRESGTGALNEQFF. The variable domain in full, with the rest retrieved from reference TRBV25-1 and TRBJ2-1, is EADIYQTPRYLVIGTGKKITLECSQTMGHDKMYWYQQDPGMELHLIHYSYGVNSTEKGDLSSESTVSRIRTEHFPLTLESARPSHTSQYLCAGRESGTGALNEQFFGPGTRLTVL.

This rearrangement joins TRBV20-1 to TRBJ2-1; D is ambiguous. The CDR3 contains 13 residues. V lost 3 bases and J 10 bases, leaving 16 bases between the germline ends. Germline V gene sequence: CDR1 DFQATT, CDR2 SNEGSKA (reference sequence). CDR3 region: CSASLSRRWEQFF. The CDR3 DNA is TGCAGTGCTAGTCTATCCCGACGTTGGGAGCAGTTCTTC.

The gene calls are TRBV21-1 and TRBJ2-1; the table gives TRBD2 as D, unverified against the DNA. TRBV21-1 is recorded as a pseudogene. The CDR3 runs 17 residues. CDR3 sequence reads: CASNPPPVAGGCIEQFF. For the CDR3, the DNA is TGTGCCAGCAACCCACCTCCTGTAGCGGGAGGGTGTATTGAGCAGTTCTTC.

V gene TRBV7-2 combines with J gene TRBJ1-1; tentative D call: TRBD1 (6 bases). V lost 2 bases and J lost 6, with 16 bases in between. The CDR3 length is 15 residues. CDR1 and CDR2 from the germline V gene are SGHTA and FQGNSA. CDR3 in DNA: TGTGCCAGCAGCTTAAGCGCGTGGACAGAGCCTGAAGCTTTCTTT. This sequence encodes CASSLSAWTEPEAFF.

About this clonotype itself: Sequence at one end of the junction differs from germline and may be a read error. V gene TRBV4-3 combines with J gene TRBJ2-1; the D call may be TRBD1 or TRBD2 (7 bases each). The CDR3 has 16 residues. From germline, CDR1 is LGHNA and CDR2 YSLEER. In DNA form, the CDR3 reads TGCGCCAGCAACCAAGCGGGACAGACGTCGGTCCATGAGCAGTTCTTC. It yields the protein CASNQAGQTSVHEQFF.

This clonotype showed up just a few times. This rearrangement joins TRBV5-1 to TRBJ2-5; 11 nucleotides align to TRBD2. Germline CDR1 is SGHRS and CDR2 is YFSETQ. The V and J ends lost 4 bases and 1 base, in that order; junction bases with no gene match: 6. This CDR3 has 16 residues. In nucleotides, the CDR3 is TGCGCCAGCAGCACACCCCTAGCGGGGGGCCAAGAGACCCAGTACTTC. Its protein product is CASSTPLAGGQETQYF.

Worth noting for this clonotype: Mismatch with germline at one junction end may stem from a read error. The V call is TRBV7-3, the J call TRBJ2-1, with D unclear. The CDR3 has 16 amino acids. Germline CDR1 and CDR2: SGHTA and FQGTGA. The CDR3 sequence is CVSSLMALSSYNEQFF. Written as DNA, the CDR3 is TGTGTCAGCAGCTTAATGGCGCTTAGCTCCTACAATGAGCAGTTCTTC.

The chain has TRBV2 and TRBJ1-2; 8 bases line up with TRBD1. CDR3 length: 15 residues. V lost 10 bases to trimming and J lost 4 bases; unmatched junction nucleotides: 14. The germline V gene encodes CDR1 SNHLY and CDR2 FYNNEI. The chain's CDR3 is CAIIPGQGVSYGYTF. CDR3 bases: TGTGCCATCATTCCCGGACAGGGCGTCTCCTATGGCTACACCTTC. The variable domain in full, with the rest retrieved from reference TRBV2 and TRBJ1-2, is EPEVTQTPSHQVTQMGQEVILRCVPISNHLYFYWYRQILGQKVEFLVSFYNNEISEKSEIFDDQFSVERPDGSNFTLKIRSTKLEDSAMYFCAIIPGQGVSYGYTFGSGTRLTVV.

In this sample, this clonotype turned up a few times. Here the CDR3 DNA reads TGTGCCAGCAGCTTAGCGGGGGGTCAGAGCTATCAGCCCCAGCATTTT. Its translation: CASSLAGGQSYQPQHF. This chain uses TRBV7-8 with TRBJ1-5; weak D call: TRBD1 (5 bases). With 0 bases removed from V and 5 bases from J, the gap between germline ends came to 14 bases. Germline CDR1 and CDR2: SGHVS and FQNEAQ. The CDR3 runs 16 residues.

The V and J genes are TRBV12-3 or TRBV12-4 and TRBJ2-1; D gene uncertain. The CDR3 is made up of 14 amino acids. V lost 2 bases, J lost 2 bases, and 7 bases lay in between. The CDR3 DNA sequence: TGTGCCAGCAGTTTAAGGCAAACCTACAATGAGCAGTTCTTC. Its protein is CASSLRQTYNEQFF.

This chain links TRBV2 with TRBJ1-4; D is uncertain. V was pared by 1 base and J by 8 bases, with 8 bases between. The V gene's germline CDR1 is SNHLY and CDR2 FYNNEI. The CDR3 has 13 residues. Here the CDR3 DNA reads TGTGCCAGCAGTGAAGGAGGACCCGAAAAACTGTTTTTT. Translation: CASSEGGPEKLFF.